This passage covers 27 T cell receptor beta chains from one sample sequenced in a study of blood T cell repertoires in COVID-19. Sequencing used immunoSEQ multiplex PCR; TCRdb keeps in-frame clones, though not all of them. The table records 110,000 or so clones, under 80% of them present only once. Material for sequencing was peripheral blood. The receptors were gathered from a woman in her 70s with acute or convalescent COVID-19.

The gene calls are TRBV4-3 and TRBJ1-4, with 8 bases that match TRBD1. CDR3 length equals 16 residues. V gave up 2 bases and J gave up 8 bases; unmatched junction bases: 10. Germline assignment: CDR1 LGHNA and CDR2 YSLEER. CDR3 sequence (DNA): TGCGCCAGCAGCCAACTCGCCGGGACAGGAGGCGAAAAACTGTTTTTT. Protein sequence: CASSQLAGTGGEKLFF.

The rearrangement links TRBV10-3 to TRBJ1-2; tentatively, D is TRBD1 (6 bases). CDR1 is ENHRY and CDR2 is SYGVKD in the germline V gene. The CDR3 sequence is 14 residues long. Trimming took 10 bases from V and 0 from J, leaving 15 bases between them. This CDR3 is CATGQSSTNYGYTF. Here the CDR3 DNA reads TGTGCCACCGGACAGTCCTCAACTAACTATGGCTACACCTTC.

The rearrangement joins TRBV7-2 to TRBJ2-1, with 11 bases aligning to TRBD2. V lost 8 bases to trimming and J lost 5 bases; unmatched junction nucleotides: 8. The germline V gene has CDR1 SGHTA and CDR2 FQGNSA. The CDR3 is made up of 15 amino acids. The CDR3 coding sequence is TGTGCCAGCGCCTTGACTAGCGGGGCCCACAATGAGCAGTTCTTC. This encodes CASALTSGAHNEQFF.

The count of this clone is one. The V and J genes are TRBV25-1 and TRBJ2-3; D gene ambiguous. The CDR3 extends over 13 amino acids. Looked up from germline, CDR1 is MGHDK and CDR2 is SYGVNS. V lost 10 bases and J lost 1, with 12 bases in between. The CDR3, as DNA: TGTGCCACCTCAAGAACAGGCACAGATACGCAGTATTTT. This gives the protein CATSRTGTDTQYF.

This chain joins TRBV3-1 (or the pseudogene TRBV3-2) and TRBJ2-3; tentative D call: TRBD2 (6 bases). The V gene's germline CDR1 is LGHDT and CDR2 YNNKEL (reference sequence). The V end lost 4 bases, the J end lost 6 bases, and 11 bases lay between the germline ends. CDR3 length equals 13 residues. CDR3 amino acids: CASSLRGADTQYF. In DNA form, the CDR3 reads TGTGCCAGCAGCCTCCGCGGGGCGGATACGCAGTATTTT.

As DNA, the CDR3 is TGTGCCATCGACAGGGACGGCACCGGGGAGCTGTTTTTT. Translated, it gives CAIDRDGTGELFF. The chain is built from TRBV10-3 and TRBJ2-2; 7 bases match TRBD1. The CDR3 has 13 residues. Germline V gene lookup returns CDR1 ENHRY and CDR2 SYGVKD. With V trimmed by 8 bases and J by 4 bases, 4 bases remained unmatched.

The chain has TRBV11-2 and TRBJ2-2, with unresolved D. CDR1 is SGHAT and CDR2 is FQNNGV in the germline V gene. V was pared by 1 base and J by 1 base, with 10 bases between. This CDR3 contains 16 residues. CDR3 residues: CASSLVKSGNTGELFF. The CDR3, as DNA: TGTGCCAGCAGCTTAGTGAAATCAGGGAACACCGGGGAGCTGTTTTTT.

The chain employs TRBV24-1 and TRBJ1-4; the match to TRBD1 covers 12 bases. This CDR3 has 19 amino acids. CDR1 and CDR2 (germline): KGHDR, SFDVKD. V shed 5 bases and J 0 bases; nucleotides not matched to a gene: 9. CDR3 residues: CATSANRDRGQATNEKLFF. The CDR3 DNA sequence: TGTGCCACCAGTGCAAACCGGGACAGGGGGCAAGCAACTAATGAAAAACTGTTTTTT.

CDR3 in amino acids: CASSLVRGTGNTIYF. The CDR3 bases are TGTGCCAGCAGCTTAGTTCGGGGTACCGGAAACACCATATATTTT. The chain recombines TRBV13 with TRBJ1-3; the D is unclear. Germline V gene data show CDR1 as PRHDT and CDR2 as FYEKMQ (reference sequence). V was pared by 1 base and J by 4 bases, with 11 bases between. This CDR3 has 15 residues. The variable domain in full, completed from reference TRBV13 and TRBJ1-3, reads AAGVIQSPRHLIKEKRETATLKCYPIPRHDTVYWYQQGPGQDPQFLISFYEKMQSDKGSIPDRFSAQQFSDYHSELNMSSLELGDSALYFCASSLVRGTGNTIYFGEGSWLTVV.

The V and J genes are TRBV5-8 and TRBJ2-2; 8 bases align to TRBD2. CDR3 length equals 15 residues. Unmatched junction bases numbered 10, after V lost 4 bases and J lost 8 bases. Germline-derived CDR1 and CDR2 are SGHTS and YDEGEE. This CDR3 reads CASSRGTRLPGELFF. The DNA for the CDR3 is TGTGCCAGCAGCCGCGGGACTAGGCTTCCTGGGGAGCTGTTTTTT.

Here the CDR3 reads CASRDAAGTYEQYF. CDR3 nucleotides: TGTGCCAGCAGGGACGCAGCGGGCACCTACGAGCAGTACTTC. The V call is TRBV6-5, the J call TRBJ2-7; D may be TRBD2 (6 bases). CDR3 length: 14 amino acids. Germline V gene data show CDR1 as MNHEY and CDR2 as SVGAGI. V lost 6 bases to trimming and J lost 2 bases, with 14 bases between them.

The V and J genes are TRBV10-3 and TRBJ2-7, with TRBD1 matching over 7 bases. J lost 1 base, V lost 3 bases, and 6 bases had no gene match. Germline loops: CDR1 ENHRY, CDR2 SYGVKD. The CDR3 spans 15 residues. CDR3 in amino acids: CAISDRDSESYEQYF. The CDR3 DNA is TGTGCCATCAGTGACCGGGACAGTGAGTCCTACGAGCAGTACTTC.

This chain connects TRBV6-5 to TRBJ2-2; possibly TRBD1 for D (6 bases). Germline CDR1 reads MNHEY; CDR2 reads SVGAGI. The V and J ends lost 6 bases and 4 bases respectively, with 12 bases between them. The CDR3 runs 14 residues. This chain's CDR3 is CASRFRGPTGELFF. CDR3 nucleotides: TGTGCCAGCAGGTTCAGGGGTCCCACCGGGGAGCTGTTTTTT.

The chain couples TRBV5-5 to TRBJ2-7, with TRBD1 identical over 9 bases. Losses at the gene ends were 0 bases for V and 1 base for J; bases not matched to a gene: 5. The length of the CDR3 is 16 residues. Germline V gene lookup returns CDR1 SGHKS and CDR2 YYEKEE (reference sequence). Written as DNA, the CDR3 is TGTGCCAGCAGCTTGGGAGGGACAGGGCCATCCTACGAGCAGTACTTC. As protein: CASSLGGTGPSYEQYF.

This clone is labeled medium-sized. CDR3 DNA: TGTGCCAGCAGTTTAGGACAGGGAAACACCATATATTTT. Translating it yields CASSLGQGNTIYF. J is TRBJ1-3 and V is TRBV12-3 or TRBV12-4; D is perhaps TRBD1 (5 bases). CDR3 length equals 13 residues. The V end was cut by 1 base, the J end by 4 bases, with 5 bases between.

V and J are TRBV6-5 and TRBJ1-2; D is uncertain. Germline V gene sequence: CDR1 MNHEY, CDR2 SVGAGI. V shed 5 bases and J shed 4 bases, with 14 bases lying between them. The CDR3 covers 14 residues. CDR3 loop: CASSQRGAVYGYTF. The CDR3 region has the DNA TGTGCCAGCAGTCAAAGAGGAGCAGTCTATGGCTACACCTTC.

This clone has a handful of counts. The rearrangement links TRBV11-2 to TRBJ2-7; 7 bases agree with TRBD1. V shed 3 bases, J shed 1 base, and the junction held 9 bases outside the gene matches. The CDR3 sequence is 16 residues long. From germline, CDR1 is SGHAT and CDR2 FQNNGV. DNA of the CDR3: TGTGCCAGCAGCTTCGACGCGTGGGACAGTTCCTACGAGCAGTACTTC. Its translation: CASSFDAWDSSYEQYF.

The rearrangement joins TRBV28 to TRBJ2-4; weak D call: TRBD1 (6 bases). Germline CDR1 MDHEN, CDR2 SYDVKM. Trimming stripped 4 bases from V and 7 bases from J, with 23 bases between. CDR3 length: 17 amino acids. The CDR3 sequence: CASSSLTGKVPGNIQYF. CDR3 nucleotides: TGTGCCAGCAGTTCGTTAACAGGGAAAGTTCCGGGGAACATTCAGTACTTC.

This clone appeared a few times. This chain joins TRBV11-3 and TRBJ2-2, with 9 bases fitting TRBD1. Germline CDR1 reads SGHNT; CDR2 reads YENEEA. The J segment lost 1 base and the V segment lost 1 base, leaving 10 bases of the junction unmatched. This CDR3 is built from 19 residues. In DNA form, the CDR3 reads TGTGCCAGCAGCTTAGGAGTAGGACGGGACAGGGAGAACACCGGGGAGCTGTTTTTT. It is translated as CASSLGVGRDRENTGELFF.

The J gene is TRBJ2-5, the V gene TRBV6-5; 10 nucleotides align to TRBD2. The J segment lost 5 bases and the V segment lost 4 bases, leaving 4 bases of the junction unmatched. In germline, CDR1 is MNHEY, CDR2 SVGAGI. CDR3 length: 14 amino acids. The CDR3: CASSLAGGMETQYF. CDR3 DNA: TGTGCCAGCAGTTTAGCGGGGGGTATGGAGACCCAGTACTTC.

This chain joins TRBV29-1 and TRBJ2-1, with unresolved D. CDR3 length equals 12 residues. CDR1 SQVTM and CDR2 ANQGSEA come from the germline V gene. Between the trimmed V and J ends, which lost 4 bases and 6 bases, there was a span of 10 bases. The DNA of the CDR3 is TGCAGCGTTGCGGAACAGATCAATGAGCAGTTCTTC. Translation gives CSVAEQINEQFF.

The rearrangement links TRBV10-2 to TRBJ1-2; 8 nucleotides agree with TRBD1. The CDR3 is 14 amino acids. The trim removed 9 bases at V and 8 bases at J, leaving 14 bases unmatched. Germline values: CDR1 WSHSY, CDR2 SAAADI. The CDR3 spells CASRGRQGSSGYTF. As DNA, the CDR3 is TGCGCCAGTAGGGGCCGACAGGGGTCGTCCGGCTACACCTTC.

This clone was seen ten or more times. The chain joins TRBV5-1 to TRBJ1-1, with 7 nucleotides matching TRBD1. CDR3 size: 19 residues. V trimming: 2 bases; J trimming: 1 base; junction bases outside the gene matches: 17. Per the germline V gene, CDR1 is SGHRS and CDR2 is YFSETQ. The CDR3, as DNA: TGCGCCAGCAGCTTTAGCCCCGGGACAGAAAACCTTCAGAACACTGAAGCTTTCTTT. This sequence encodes CASSFSPGTENLQNTEAFF.

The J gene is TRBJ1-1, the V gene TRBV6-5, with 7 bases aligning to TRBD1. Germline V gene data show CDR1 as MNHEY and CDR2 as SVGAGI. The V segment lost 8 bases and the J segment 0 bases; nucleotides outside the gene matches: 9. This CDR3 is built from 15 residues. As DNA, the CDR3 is TGTGCCAGCCGCGGACAGGCGACTATGAACACTGAAGCTTTCTTT. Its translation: CASRGQATMNTEAFF.

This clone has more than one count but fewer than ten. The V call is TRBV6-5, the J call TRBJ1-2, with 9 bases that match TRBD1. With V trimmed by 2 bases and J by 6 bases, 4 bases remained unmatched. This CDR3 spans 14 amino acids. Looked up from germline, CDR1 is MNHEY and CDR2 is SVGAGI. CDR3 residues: CASSYNRGQDGYTF. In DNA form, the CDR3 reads TGTGCCAGCAGTTACAACAGGGGGCAGGATGGCTACACCTTC.

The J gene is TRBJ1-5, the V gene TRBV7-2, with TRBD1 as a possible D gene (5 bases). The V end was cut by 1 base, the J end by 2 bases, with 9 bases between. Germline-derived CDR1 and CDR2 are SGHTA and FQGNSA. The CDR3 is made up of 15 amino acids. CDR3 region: CASSLDTGGNQPQHF. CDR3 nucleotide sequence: TGTGCCAGCAGCTTAGACACAGGCGGCAATCAGCCCCAGCATTTT. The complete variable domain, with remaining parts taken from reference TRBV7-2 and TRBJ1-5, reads GAGVSQSPSNKVTEKGKDVELRCDPISGHTALYWYRQSLGQGLEFLIYFQGNSAPDKSGLPSDRFSAERTGGSVSTLTIQRTQQEDSAVYLCASSLDTGGNQPQHFGDGTRLSIL.

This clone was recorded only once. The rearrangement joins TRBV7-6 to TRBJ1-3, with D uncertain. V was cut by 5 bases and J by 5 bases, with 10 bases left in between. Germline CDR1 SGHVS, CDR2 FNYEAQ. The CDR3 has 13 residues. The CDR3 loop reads CASSLQERNTIYF. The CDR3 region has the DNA TGTGCCAGCAGCCTTCAGGAACGAAACACCATATATTTT.